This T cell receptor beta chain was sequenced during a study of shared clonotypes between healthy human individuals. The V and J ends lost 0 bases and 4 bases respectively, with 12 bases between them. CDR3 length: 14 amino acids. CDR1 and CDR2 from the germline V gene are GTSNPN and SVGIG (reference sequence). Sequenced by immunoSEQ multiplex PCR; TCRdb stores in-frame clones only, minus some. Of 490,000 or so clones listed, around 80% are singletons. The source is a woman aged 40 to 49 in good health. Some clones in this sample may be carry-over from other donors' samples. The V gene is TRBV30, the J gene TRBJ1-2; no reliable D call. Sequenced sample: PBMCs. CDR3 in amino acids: CAWSVLSSGYGYTF. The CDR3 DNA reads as TGTGCCTGGAGTGTACTGAGTAGTGGCTATGGCTACACCTTC.